This TCR beta chain was captured by sequencing in a study of cytomegalovirus exposure and HLA in healthy donors. The study, taken as a whole, reports: Whilst most TCR sequences proved rare, a subset of public TCRs occurred across many donors. Reported performance of the classifier showed diagnosis of cytomegalovirus status with high specificity and sensitivity. In the 120 or so validation repertoires, approximately 93% of cluster scores exceeded 0, per a later analysis.

V was clipped by 6 bases and J by 7 bases; unmatched bases: 8. CDR3 length: 14 residues. Germline lookup yields CDR1 LNHDA and CDR2 SQIVND (reference sequence). On this clone itself: The target antigen is unknown.

Only in-frame clones appear in the TCRdb table, and some are missing; sequencing was by immunoSEQ multiplex PCR. The sample shows about 98,000 clones, roughly 84% of them seen only once. The receptor comes from a man aged 18 to 30 in good health and CMV-seropositive. The specimen sequenced was PBMCs. V and J are TRBV19 and TRBJ2-1, with 8 bases lining up with TRBD1. The CDR3 protein is CASSQDRGGNEQFF. In DNA, the CDR3 is TGTGCCAGTAGCCAAGACAGGGGTGGGAATGAGCAGTTCTTC.